The sample holds one count of the clone carrying this TCR beta chain. These data are taken from a study of cytotoxic CD8 clonotypes in ibrutinib-treated CLL. Data came from immunoSEQ multiplex PCR; TCRdb stores just in-frame clones and leaves some out. The sample has fewer than 50,000 clones; 65% are singletons. Germline-derived CDR1 and CDR2 are SGHKS and YYEKEE (reference sequence). V was shortened by 3 bases and J by 6 bases, with 12 bases between the two germline ends. This CDR3 is 13 amino acids long. The chain employs TRBV5-5 and TRBJ1-1; a weak D match, TRBD1 (5 bases). This sample comprised PBMCs, obtained after 24 months of ibrutinib treatment. The receptor was derived from a human donor with chronic lymphocytic leukemia. This CDR3 reads CASSSRAFAEAFF. As DNA, the CDR3 is TGTGCCAGCAGCTCCAGGGCGTTCGCTGAAGCTTTCTTT.